This entry describes one T cell receptor beta chain. These data originate in a study of shared T cell receptors in the human thymus. TCRdb's copy holds only in-frame clones and misses some; the assay was immunoSEQ multiplex PCR. Among 640,000 or so clones listed, around 87% were seen once. The CDR3 covers 14 residues. With V trimmed by 4 bases and J by 5 bases, 2 bases remained unmatched. CDR1 and CDR2 from the germline V gene are SGDLS and YYNGEE. The same sample was also used in a study of human thymus T cells. That paper states: Corrective heart surgery yielded resections, and these provided the thymus tissue. What related research reported was that thymic repertoires overlapped highly among unrelated individuals.

The clonotype comes from a boy under two years old with a congenital heart defect. The chain links TRBV9 to TRBJ1-6; 8 bases are shared with TRBD1. Specimen: thymocytes. CDR3 in DNA: TGTGCCAGCAGCCCACAGGGGGATAATTCACCCCTCCACTTT. Amino acid sequence: CASSPQGDNSPLHF.